The clone carrying this T cell receptor (beta chain) was seen repeatedly, ten times or more. Its antigen is as yet unknown. These data originate in a study of CD8 T cells in ankylosing spondylitis. CDR3 size: 15 residues. J was trimmed by 9 bases and V by 5 bases; bases with no gene match: 7. The V gene's germline CDR1 is MNHEY and CDR2 SVGAGI. Study results and caveats: Reported data indicate significant enrichment of disease-linked clones within matched ankylosing spondylitis synovial fluid. Ankylosing spondylitis blood appeared to carry a characteristic TCR beta motif of several highly homologous variants. The disease-linked clones had a CD8+ phenotype and low blood frequencies. Certain motif variants had earlier been reported in reactive arthritis synovial fluid and blood.

One entry per CDR3 protein results from TCRdb running MiXCR on the 5' RACE reads. The sample holds more than 250,000 distinct CDR3 sequences, around a tenth seen once. The TCR originated in a female donor with ankylosing spondylitis or in good health (not recorded which). This sequence joins TRBV6-5 and TRBJ2-1; 13 positions match TRBD2. Sequenced material: blood, either unsorted or a sorted T cell fraction (not recorded which). The CDR3 loop is CASSLLAGGRSEQFF. CDR3 bases: TGTGCCAGCAGTCTACTAGCGGGAGGGCGTAGTGAGCAGTTCTTC.